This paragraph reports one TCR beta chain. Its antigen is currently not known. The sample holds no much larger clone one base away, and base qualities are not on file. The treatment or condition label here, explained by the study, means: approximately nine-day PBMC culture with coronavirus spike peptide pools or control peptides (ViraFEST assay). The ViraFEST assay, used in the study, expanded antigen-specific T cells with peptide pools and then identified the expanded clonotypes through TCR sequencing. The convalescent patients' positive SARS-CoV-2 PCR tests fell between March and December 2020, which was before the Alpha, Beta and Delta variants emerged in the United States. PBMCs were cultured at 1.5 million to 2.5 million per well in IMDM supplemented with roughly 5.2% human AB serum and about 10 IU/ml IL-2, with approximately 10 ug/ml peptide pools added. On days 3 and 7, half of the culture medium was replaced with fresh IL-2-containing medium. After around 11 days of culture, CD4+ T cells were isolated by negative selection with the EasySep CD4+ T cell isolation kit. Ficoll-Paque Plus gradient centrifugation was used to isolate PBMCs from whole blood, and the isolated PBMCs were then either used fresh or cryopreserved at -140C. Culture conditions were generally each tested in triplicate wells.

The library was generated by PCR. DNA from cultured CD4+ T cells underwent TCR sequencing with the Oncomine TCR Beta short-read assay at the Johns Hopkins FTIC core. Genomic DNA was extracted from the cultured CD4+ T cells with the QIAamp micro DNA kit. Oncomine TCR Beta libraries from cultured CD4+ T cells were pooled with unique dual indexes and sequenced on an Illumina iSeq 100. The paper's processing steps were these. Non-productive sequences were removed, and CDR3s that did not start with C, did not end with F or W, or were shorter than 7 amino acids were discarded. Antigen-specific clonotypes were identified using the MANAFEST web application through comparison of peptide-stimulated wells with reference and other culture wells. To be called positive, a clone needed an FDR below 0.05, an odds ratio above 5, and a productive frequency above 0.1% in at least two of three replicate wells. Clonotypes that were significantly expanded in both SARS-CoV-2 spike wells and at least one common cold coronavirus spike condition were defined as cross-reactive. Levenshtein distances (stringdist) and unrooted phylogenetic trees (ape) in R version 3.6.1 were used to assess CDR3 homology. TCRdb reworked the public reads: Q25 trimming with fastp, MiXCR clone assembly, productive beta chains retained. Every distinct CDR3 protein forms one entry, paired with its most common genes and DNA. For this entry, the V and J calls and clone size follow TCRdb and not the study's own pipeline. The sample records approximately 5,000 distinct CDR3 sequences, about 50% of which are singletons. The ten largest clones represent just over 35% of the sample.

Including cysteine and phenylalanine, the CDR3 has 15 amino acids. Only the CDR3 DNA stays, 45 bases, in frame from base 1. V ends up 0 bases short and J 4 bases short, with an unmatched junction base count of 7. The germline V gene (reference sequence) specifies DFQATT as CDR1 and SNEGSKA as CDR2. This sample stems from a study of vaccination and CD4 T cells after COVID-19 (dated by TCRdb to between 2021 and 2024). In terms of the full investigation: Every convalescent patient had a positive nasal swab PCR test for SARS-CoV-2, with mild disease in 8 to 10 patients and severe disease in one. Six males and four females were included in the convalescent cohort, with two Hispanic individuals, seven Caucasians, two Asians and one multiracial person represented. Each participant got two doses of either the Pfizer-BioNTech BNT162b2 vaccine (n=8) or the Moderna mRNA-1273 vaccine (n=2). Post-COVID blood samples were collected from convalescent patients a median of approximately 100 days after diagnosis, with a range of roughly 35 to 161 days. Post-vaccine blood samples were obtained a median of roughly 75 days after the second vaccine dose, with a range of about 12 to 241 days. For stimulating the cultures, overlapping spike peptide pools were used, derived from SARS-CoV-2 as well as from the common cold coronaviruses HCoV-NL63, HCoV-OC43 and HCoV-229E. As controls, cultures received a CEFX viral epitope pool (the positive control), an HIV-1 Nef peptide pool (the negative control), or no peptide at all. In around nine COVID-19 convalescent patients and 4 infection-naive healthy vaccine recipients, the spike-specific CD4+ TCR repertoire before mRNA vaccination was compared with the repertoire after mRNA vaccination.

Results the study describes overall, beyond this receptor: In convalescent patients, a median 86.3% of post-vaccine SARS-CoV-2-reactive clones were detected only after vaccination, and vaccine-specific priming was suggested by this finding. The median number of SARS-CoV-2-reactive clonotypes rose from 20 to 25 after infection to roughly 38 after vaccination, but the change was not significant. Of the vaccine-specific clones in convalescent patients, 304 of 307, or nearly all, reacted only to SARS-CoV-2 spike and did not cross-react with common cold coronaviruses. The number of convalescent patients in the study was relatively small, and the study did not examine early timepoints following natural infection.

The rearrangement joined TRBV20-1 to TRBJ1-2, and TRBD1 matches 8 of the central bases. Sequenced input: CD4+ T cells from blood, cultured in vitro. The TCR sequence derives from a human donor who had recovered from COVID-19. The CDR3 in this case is CSARDPGGDSYGYTF. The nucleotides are TGCAGTGCTAGAGATCCAGGGGGCGATAGCTATGGCTACACCTTC.